The sequence of this T cell receptor (beta chain) was determined in a study of blood T cell repertoires in COVID-19 (dated by TCRdb to the early 2020s). A note on the overall study: The collaborator samples originated in the United States, Italy and Spain and spanned the acute and convalescent phases of COVID-19. The prospective study material was composed of cDNA or gDNA derived from T cells, B-cell-depleted T cells, or PBMCs. Deeply sampled blood TCRbeta repertoires from subjects exposed to, actively infected with, or recovered from COVID-19 were included in the dataset. The repertoires were released in a freely available public database intended as a resource for research on the immune response to SARS-CoV-2. The samples were drawn from the first 160 participants of the ongoing ImmuneRACE study and from 1,254 subjects provided by 6 global collaborators. The sample metadata nearly always contained a de-identified subject ID, COVID-19 status, age in years and sex. Where available, HLA class I and class II types were taken from metadata supplied by the sample provider and were not determined by assay-based typing.

TCRbeta CDR3 regions were amplified from genomic DNA using the immunoSEQ Assay, a bias-controlled multiplex PCR. Processing in the source paper ran as follows. Within the assay, amplification of reference gene primers was used to estimate how many nucleated cells each sample contained. Sequence reads were collapsed and filtered to measure the absolute abundance of every unique TCRbeta CDR3 rearrangement. For each sample, productive Simpson clonality was calculated by taking the square root of Simpson's diversity index across productive rearrangements. TCRdb took over this immuneACCESS table, retaining in-frame rearrangements with V and J assigned. Such tables are incomplete; in checked studies, under half of the missing clones stem from an unresolved V gene, and the remainder is unexplained. That table furnishes V, J and clone size, whereas the DNA furnished D and trimming. The sample includes some 240,000 clones, with around 84% observed a single time. The ten largest make up under 4.5% of the sample.

The CDR3 runs 14 residues from the cysteine to the phenylalanine. Of all the DNA, just the CDR3 is kept, 42 bases in frame from base 1. Trimming removed 3 bases from V and 6 bases from J; the gene matches leave 5 bases unexplained. The germline V gene supplies CDR1 SGDLS and CDR2 YYNGEE. On the study overall, not on this receptor specifically: The quantity of clinical and demographic metadata differed by source and by participant and was supplied without curation.

On this clone: The antigen it binds to is not known. Per-nucleotide qualities are absent, and no much larger clonotype sits a single base away.

Enrolling through a virtual design, the prospective study's participants ranged in age from roughly 18 to 95 years and lived across about two dozen United States geographic areas. Cohort assignment in the prospective study relied on participant-reported clinical history from a screening survey and a study questionnaire. Mobile phlebotomists in the prospective study collected whole blood, serum and a nasopharyngeal or oropharyngeal swab from every participant. Participants in the prospective study had the option to provide additional blood draws and questionnaires over a roughly two-month period. Blood samples from the prospective study were shipped frozen or at room temperature prior to DNA extraction.

This receptor was identified in a man younger than 45 with acute COVID-19. Sequenced material: PBMCs or T cells enriched from blood (not recorded which). Recombination linked TRBV9 to TRBJ2-1, with 8 junctional bases fitting TRBD1. The nucleotide sequence reads TGTGCCAGCAGCGCCGGACAGGGTGGCAATGAGCAGTTCTTC. Protein translation: CASSAGQGGNEQFF.